The following is a T cell receptor (beta chain) sequence with its context. Germline loops: CDR1 SGHNT, CDR2 YYREEE (reference sequence). The CDR3 has 16 amino acids. Trimming took 3 bases from V and 0 from J, leaving 12 bases between them. This sample is part of a study of blood T cell repertoires in COVID-19. For the study at large: The United States, Italy and Spain were the sources of the acute and convalescent COVID-19 samples. Sources were T cells, B-cell-depleted T cells, or PBMCs; the material itself was cDNA or gDNA.

Seattle patient enrollment occurred during active infection, with longitudinal follow-up thereafter. Per the original methods: Estimation of nucleated cell counts was performed using reference gene primer amplification. The repertoire was sequenced with immunoSEQ multiplex PCR; TCRdb's copy has only in-frame clones and lacks some. V and J calls and clone size are given by that table; D and trimming were obtained from the DNA. The data hold around 260,000 clones, with roughly nine tenths observed a single time. The chain joins TRBV5-4 to TRBJ2-2; D gene ambiguous. This TCR was recovered from a woman in her twenties or thirties with COVID-19, enrolled during active disease. The sample consisted of peripheral blood. As DNA, the CDR3 is TGTGCCAGCAGCTCAACAGAAGACGCGAACACCGGGGAGCTGTTTTTT. Residues: CASSSTEDANTGELFF.